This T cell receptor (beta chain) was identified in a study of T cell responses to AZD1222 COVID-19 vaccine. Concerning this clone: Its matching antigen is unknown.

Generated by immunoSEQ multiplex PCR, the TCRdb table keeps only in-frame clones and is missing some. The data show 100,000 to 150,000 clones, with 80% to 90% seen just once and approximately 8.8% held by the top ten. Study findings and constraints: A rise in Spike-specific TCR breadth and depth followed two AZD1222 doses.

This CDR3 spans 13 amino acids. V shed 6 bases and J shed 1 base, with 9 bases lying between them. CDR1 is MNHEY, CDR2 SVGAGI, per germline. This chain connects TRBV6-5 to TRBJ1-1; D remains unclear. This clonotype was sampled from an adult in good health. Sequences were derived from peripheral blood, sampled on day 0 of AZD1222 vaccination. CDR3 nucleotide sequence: TGTGCCAGCAGCACACCCTCGAACACTGAAGCTTTCTTT. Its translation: CASSTPSNTEAFF.